Listed here are 21 T cell receptor beta chains from one sample, sequenced in a study of blood T cell repertoires in COVID-19. Profiling relied on immunoSEQ multiplex PCR, and the TCRdb table lists in-frame clones only, not all of them. Here the sample spans about 110,000 clones, more than 80% being singletons. Sequencing was carried out using peripheral blood. These receptors all stem from a woman aged 60 to 75 with COVID-19, enrolled during active disease.

The rearrangement links TRBV7-9 to TRBJ2-6; the match to TRBD1 covers 9 bases. The germline V gene encodes CDR1 SEHNR and CDR2 FQNEAQ (reference sequence). The J segment lost 2 bases and the V segment lost 2 bases, leaving 7 bases of the junction unmatched. This CDR3 region has 18 residues. CDR3 in amino acids: CASSLNRDRDTGANVLTF. In nucleotides, the CDR3 is TGTGCCAGCAGCTTAAATCGGGACAGGGACACTGGGGCCAACGTCCTGACTTTC.

The chain couples TRBV6-5 to TRBJ1-5, with 8 bases identical to TRBD1. The trim removed 10 bases at V and 6 bases at J, leaving 5 bases unmatched. Germline lookup yields CDR1 MNHEY and CDR2 SVGAGI. This CDR3 is built from 12 residues. CDR3 protein: CATLTGAQPQHF. CDR3 nucleotides: TGTGCCACCCTGACAGGGGCTCAGCCCCAGCATTTT.

The chain joins TRBV5-1 to TRBJ1-2; a possible D gene is TRBD1 (6 bases). The germline V gene has CDR1 SGHRS and CDR2 YFSETQ. Deletions cut 5 bases from V and 0 bases from J, with 11 bases between. This CDR3 has 14 residues. CDR3 in DNA: TGCGCCAGCAGAACAGGGAATTCTAACTATGGCTACACCTTC. Amino acids: CASRTGNSNYGYTF.

This sequence joins TRBV2 and TRBJ1-2, with D possibly being TRBD1 (5 bases). V was cut by 8 bases and J by 3 bases, with 16 bases left in between. This CDR3 is built from 14 residues. The V gene's germline CDR1 is SNHLY and CDR2 FYNNEI. The CDR3 here is CASQFDRRDYGYTF. CDR3 bases: TGTGCCAGCCAGTTCGACAGACGGGACTATGGCTACACCTTC.

J is TRBJ1-1 and V is TRBV6-4; D may be TRBD1 (6 bases). V was trimmed by 0 bases and J by 5 bases, leaving 7 bases between them. Germline V gene data show CDR1 as MRHNA and CDR2 as SNTAGT. This CDR3 region has 13 residues. The CDR3 DNA sequence: TGTGCCAGCAGTGACTCCAGGGGTACTGAAGCTTTCTTT. Encoded protein: CASSDSRGTEAFF.

CDR3 residues: CASSLGTGISYEQYF. The CDR3 nucleotides are TGCGCCAGCAGCTTGGGGACAGGGATTTCCTACGAGCAGTACTTC. The chain carries TRBV5-1 and TRBJ2-7, with 8 positions matching TRBD1. This CDR3 region has 15 residues. Germline V gene data show CDR1 as SGHRS and CDR2 as YFSETQ. V trimming: 0 bases; J trimming: 1 base; junction bases outside the gene matches: 3.

The chain has TRBV10-3 and TRBJ2-7, with D perhaps matching TRBD2 (5 bases). This CDR3 is built from 11 residues. V lost 8 bases and J 7 bases, leaving 12 bases between the germline ends. From germline, CDR1 is ENHRY and CDR2 SYGVKD. The chain's CDR3 is CAIGLSGEQYF. The CDR3 nucleotides read TGTGCCATCGGACTCAGTGGAGAGCAGTACTTC.

This chain uses TRBV27 with TRBJ2-2, with a weak D call TRBD1 (5 bases). The CDR3 is made up of 15 amino acids. Per germline, CDR1 MNHEY and CDR2 SMNVEV (reference sequence). V lost 3 bases and J 4 bases, leaving 12 bases between the germline ends. CDR3 DNA: TGTGCCAGCAGTTTGATAGGGGTGGTCACCGGGGAGCTGTTTTTT. Its protein product is CASSLIGVVTGELFF.

In this sample, this clone turned up once. This rearrangement joins TRBV4-1 to TRBJ1-2; tentative D call: TRBD1 (5 bases). With 1 base removed from V and 8 bases from J, the gap between germline ends came to 11 bases. This CDR3 region has 13 residues. Looked up from germline, CDR1 is MGHRA and CDR2 is YSYEKL. CDR3 residues: CASSQGRARGYTF. The CDR3 bases are TGCGCCAGCAGCCAAGGCAGGGCAAGAGGCTACACCTTC.

The chain has TRBV5-1 and TRBJ1-2, with D perhaps TRBD1 (5 bases). With 0 bases removed from V and 4 bases from J, the gap between germline ends came to 22 bases. The germline V gene encodes CDR1 SGHRS and CDR2 YFSETQ. This CDR3 has 18 residues. The CDR3 nucleotides are TGCGCCAGCAGCTTGGTACGGACAAAAGTTCAGGACGCCTATGGCTACACCTTC. Translated, it gives CASSLVRTKVQDAYGYTF.

This chain joins TRBV9 and TRBJ1-2; D is perhaps TRBD1 (5 bases). The CDR3 runs 15 residues. Germline assignment: CDR1 SGDLS and CDR2 YYNGEE. V lost 1 base, J lost 8 bases, and 18 bases lay in between. The CDR3 is CASSVREGVGRGYTF. DNA for the CDR3: TGTGCCAGCAGCGTACGAGAAGGGGTAGGAAGGGGCTACACCTTC.

The V and J genes are TRBV11-2 and TRBJ2-3; 7 nucleotides align to TRBD1. Trimming cost V 2 bases and J 1 base; bases outside gene matches: 3. Per the germline V gene, CDR1 is SGHAT and CDR2 is FQNNGV. This CDR3 is 15 amino acids long. CDR3 sequence (DNA): TGTGCCAGCAGCTTATACCAGGGGGGCACAGATACGCAGTATTTT. Translated, it gives CASSLYQGGTDTQYF.

DNA of the CDR3: TGCAGCGTTGATTGGATGGGACAGGGAAGAGATGAGCAGTTCTTC. This sequence encodes CSVDWMGQGRDEQFF. The genes are TRBV29-1 and TRBJ2-1, with 9 bases lining up with TRBD1. V was pared by 3 bases and J by 8 bases, with 11 bases of the junction left unmatched. Germline lookup yields CDR1 SQVTM and CDR2 ANQGSEA. The CDR3 is 15 residues long.

In its sample, this clone was seen once. This sequence joins TRBV6-5 and TRBJ1-4, with TRBD1 matching 9 bases. The trim removed 7 bases at V and 7 bases at J, leaving 7 bases unmatched. The CDR3 consists of 14 residues. Germline CDR1 MNHEY, CDR2 SVGAGI. The CDR3 DNA reads TGTGCCAGCACCCCTACAGGGGGCGGTGAAAAACTGTTTTTT. Translated: CASTPTGGGEKLFF.

The gene calls are TRBV5-6 and TRBJ1-2; D call uncertain. This CDR3 is 11 amino acids long. The germline gives CDR1 SGHDT, CDR2 YYEEEE. V was shortened by 4 bases and J by 5 bases, with 6 bases between the two germline ends. The CDR3 region is CASSKQYGYTF. The CDR3 DNA is TGTGCCAGCAGCAAACAGTATGGCTACACCTTC.

This clone has just a few counts. The chain links TRBV5-4 to TRBJ1-1; 7 positions agree with TRBD1. The germline V gene encodes CDR1 SGHNT and CDR2 YYREEE (reference sequence). With V trimmed by 1 base and J by 3 bases, 3 bases remained unmatched. There are 14 residues in the CDR3. The CDR3 DNA reads TGTGCCAGCAGCTTGCCAGGGACAGACACTGAAGCTTTCTTT. This translates into CASSLPGTDTEAFF. The complete variable domain, with remaining parts taken from reference TRBV5-4 and TRBJ1-1, reads ETGVTQSPTHLIKTRGQQVTLRCSSQSGHNTVSWYQQALGQGPQFIFQYYREEENGRGNFPPRFSGLQFPNYSSELNVNALELDDSALYLCASSLPGTDTEAFFGQGTRLTVV.

This chain uses TRBV18 with TRBJ1-5; D call uncertain. CDR1 and CDR2 from the germline V gene are KGHSH and LQKENI. The CDR3 extends over 18 amino acids. V gave up 3 bases and J gave up 2 bases, with 20 bases separating them. CDR3 sequence reads: CASSPSSGFLSGNQPQHF. CDR3 nucleotides: TGTGCCAGCTCACCCTCTTCGGGGTTCCTAAGTGGCAATCAGCCCCAGCATTTT. Looking up the rest from reference TRBV18 and TRBJ1-5 gives the full variable domain: NAGVMQNPRHLVRRRGQEARLRCSPMKGHSHVYWYRQLPEEGLKFMVYLQKENIIDESGMPKERFSAEFPKEGPSILRIQQVVRGDSAAYFCASSPSSGFLSGNQPQHFGDGTRLSIL.

The V call is TRBV3-1 (or the pseudogene TRBV3-2), the J call TRBJ1-2; TRBD1 is a possible D gene (5 bases). Trimming pared 0 bases from V and 7 bases from J, leaving 9 bases between. The CDR3 consists of 13 residues. CDR1 and CDR2 from the germline V gene are LGHDT and YNNKEL (reference sequence). The CDR3 sequence is CASSQDRVAGYTF. The DNA of the CDR3 is TGTGCCAGCAGCCAAGACAGGGTGGCTGGCTACACCTTC.

The CDR3 region has the DNA TGCGCCAGCAGCTCGTTCGGGACAGATCAAGAGACCCAGTACTTC. It yields the protein CASSSFGTDQETQYF. The chain has TRBV5-1 and TRBJ2-5; 7 bases are shared with TRBD1. The CDR3 is 15 amino acids. Germline V gives CDR1 SGHRS, CDR2 YFSETQ. V gave up 3 bases and J gave up 2 bases; unmatched junction bases: 7.

This clone appeared once. V usage is TRBV6-5 and J usage is TRBJ1-1; no definite D call. Germline CDR1 and CDR2: MNHEY and SVGAGI. V lost 10 bases and J lost 6, with 18 bases in between. This CDR3 region has 13 residues. The CDR3 DNA is TGTGCCATGGCTTCCGGGTTTTGGGCTGAAGCTTTCTTT. Protein sequence: CAMASGFWAEAFF.

The chain links TRBV3-1 (or the pseudogene TRBV3-2) to TRBJ2-7, with a weak D call TRBD1 (5 bases). The ends were cut back, 4 bases at V and 2 bases at J, with 12 bases in the middle. The length of the CDR3 is 14 residues. CDR1 is LGHDT, CDR2 YNNKEL, per germline (reference sequence). The DNA for the CDR3 is TGTGCCAGCAGCCTGGGGCCTACACCCTACGAGCAGTACTTC. Its protein product is CASSLGPTPYEQYF.